A single sample is the source of the 14 T cell receptor beta chains below, sequenced in a study of CD8 T cells in Susac syndrome. Random-hexamer reverse transcription was applied to about 0.5 to 1 ug RNA. TCRdb reprocessed the immunoSEQ multiplex PCR reads with MiXCR, giving one entry per CDR3 protein. The sample includes some 110,000 distinct CDR3 sequences, just under 95% of them seen just once. Sequencing was carried out using CD4+ T cells from PBMCs. Receptors were obtained from a human donor with multiple sclerosis.

V and J are TRBV9 and TRBJ1-2; the D is unclear. In germline, CDR1 is SGDLS, CDR2 YYNGEE. CDR3 length equals 15 residues. Trimming left V 0 bases short and J 8 bases short, with 17 bases between. The CDR3 protein is CASSVEPRAVAGYTF. CDR3 coding DNA: TGTGCCAGCAGCGTAGAACCCAGAGCAGTCGCCGGCTACACCTTC.

The chain has TRBV19 and TRBJ1-2, with 12 bases identical to TRBD1. The CDR3 is 17 amino acids. Trimming took 7 bases from V and 8 from J; bases not matched to a gene: 17. The V gene's germline CDR1 is LNHDA and CDR2 SQIVND (reference sequence). The CDR3 loop is CASTPGQGAKKVYGYTF. The CDR3 nucleotides read TGTGCCAGTACTCCGGGACAGGGGGCGAAGAAGGTCTACGGCTACACCTTC.

The rearrangement joins TRBV5-6 to TRBJ2-3; tentative D call: TRBD2 (5 bases). V lost 0 bases, J lost 1 base, and 18 bases lay in between. The CDR3 sequence is 18 residues long. Germline assignment: CDR1 SGHDT and CDR2 YYEEEE. The CDR3, as DNA: TGTGCCAGCAGCTTGGGCCTGAGGGTCCCCTCGGGCACAGATACGCAGTATTTT. Its translation: CASSLGLRVPSGTDTQYF.

CDR3 bases: TGTGCCAGCAGCTTCCCCTCTGGAAACACCATATATTTT. Its protein is CASSFPSGNTIYF. The V and J genes are TRBV7-9 and TRBJ1-3; D unresolved. V was clipped by 3 bases and J by 0 bases, with 3 bases between them. Germline V lookup: CDR1 SEHNR, CDR2 FQNEAQ (reference sequence). There are 13 residues in the CDR3.

The V call is TRBV4-3, the J call TRBJ2-6; D not certain. Trimming removed 0 bases from V and 0 bases from J, with 6 bases in between. Germline V gene lookup returns CDR1 LGHNA and CDR2 YSLEER. The CDR3 is 16 residues long. CDR3 sequence reads: CASSQEWFSGANVLTF. The DNA of the CDR3 is TGCGCCAGCAGCCAAGAGTGGTTCTCTGGGGCCAACGTCCTGACTTTC.

This chain connects TRBV29-1 to TRBJ1-2; 8 nucleotides match TRBD1. CDR1 is SQVTM and CDR2 is ANQGSEA in the germline V gene. V shed 3 bases and J 10 bases; nucleotides not matched to a gene: 4. The CDR3 extends over 11 amino acids. Here the CDR3 reads CSVEGTGVYTF. CDR3 sequence (DNA): TGCAGCGTTGAGGGGACAGGAGTCTACACCTTC.

The rearrangement links TRBV5-6 to TRBJ1-2; D is unclear. Trimming removed 0 bases at V and 6 bases at J, with 15 bases between. This CDR3 is 15 amino acids long. CDR1 is SGHDT, CDR2 YYEEEE, per germline. In nucleotides, the CDR3 is TGTGCCAGCAGCTTGGGGGGATGGATGTTAAATGGCTACACCTTC. Protein product: CASSLGGWMLNGYTF. Variable domain in full (rest from reference TRBV5-6 and TRBJ1-2): DAGVTQSPTHLIKTRGQQVTLRCSPKSGHDTVSWYQQALGQGPQFIFQYYEEEERQRGNFPDRFSGHQFPNYSSELNVNALLLGDSALYLCASSLGGWMLNGYTFGSGTRLTVV.

The V gene is TRBV11-2, the J gene TRBJ2-5; 7 positions agree with TRBD2. The CDR3 runs to 14 residues. Germline values: CDR1 SGHAT, CDR2 FQNNGV. With 0 bases clipped from V and 7 bases from J, the junction kept 5 bases outside the gene matches. CDR3 sequence reads: CASSLDLTGGTQYF. CDR3 in DNA: TGTGCCAGCAGCTTAGATCTAACGGGAGGGACCCAGTACTTC.

V is TRBV19 and J is TRBJ1-3; 9 positions match TRBD1. CDR3 size: 15 residues. Germline V gene sequence: CDR1 LNHDA, CDR2 SQIVND (reference sequence). Trimming took 5 bases from V and 4 from J; bases not matched to a gene: 6. This CDR3 is CASSQQGAPGNTIYF. The CDR3 region has the DNA TGTGCCAGTAGTCAACAGGGGGCGCCCGGAAACACCATATATTTT. Full variable domain (rest looked up from reference TRBV19 and TRBJ1-3): DGGITQSPKYLFRKEGQNVTLSCEQNLNHDAMYWYRQDPGQGLRLIYYSQIVNDFQKGDIAEGYSVSREKKESFPLTVTSAQKNPTAFYLCASSQQGAPGNTIYFGEGSWLTVV.

V gene TRBV7-2 combines with J gene TRBJ1-3; D perhaps matches TRBD1 (5 bases). The CDR3 is 15 amino acids. The V end lost 1 base, the J end lost 0 bases, and 7 bases lay between the germline ends. Germline loops: CDR1 SGHTA, CDR2 FQGNSA. The CDR3 nucleotides are TGTGCCAGCAGCTTAGTCACAGGCTCTGGAAACACCATATATTTT. Translated, it gives CASSLVTGSGNTIYF.

The gene calls are TRBV3-1 and TRBJ1-2, with D maybe TRBD1 (5 bases). The germline CDR1 and CDR2 sequences are LGHDT and YNNKEL (reference sequence). The CDR3 contains 15 residues. V was shortened by 1 base and J by 1 base, with 10 bases between the two germline ends. DNA of the CDR3: TGTGCCAGCAGCCAAGGCCCGACAGATAACTATGGCTACACCTTC. Encoded protein: CASSQGPTDNYGYTF.

The V gene is TRBV6-6, the J gene TRBJ1-3; tentatively, D is TRBD1 (5 bases). This CDR3 has 14 residues. V dropped 5 bases and J dropped 0 bases, with 8 bases sitting between them. Germline V lookup: CDR1 MNHNY, CDR2 SVGAGI (reference sequence). This chain's CDR3 is CASSPTGSGNTIYF. The CDR3 DNA reads TGTGCCAGCAGTCCAACAGGCTCTGGAAACACCATATATTTT.

In this sample, this clonotype turned up once. The chain recombines TRBV6-1 with TRBJ1-1, with D possibly TRBD1 on 5 matching bases. The ends were cut back, 2 bases at V and 4 bases at J, with 11 bases in the middle. Germline V CDR1 and CDR2: MNHNS, SASEGT. The CDR3 length is 14 residues. CDR3 DNA: TGTGCCAGCAGTGAATATGTGACAGTCACTGAAGCTTTCTTT. It specifies CASSEYVTVTEAFF.

The chain combines TRBV12-3 or TRBV12-4 with TRBJ2-1, with 11 bases fitting TRBD2. This CDR3 has 16 residues. Trimming removed 5 bases from V and 1 base from J; junction bases left unmatched: 4. CDR3 coding DNA: TGTGCCAGCAGTCCCTTAGCGGGGGGGTCCTACAATGAGCAGTTCTTC. The encoded protein is CASSPLAGGSYNEQFF.